This passage covers 28 T cell receptor beta chains from one sample sequenced in a study of blood T cell repertoires in COVID-19. Assay used: immunoSEQ multiplex PCR; TCRdb lists only in-frame clones, some missing. The table lists around 200,000 clones, 70% to 90% of them singletons, with about 20% in the top ten. Input material: peripheral blood. Receptor source: a man between 65 and 80 years old with active or convalescent COVID-19.

V and J are TRBV10-2 and TRBJ2-7, with D perhaps matching TRBD1 (5 bases). The CDR3 is 12 amino acids. Germline values: CDR1 WSHSY, CDR2 SAAADI. V was pared by 6 bases and J by 5 bases, with 11 bases between. The CDR3 nucleotides read TGCGCCAGCAGGGCAGGGTTGCACGAGCAGTACTTC. Its translation: CASRAGLHEQYF.

The V call is TRBV4-3, the J call TRBJ2-7; 9 nucleotides line up with TRBD1. This CDR3 is 17 amino acids long. Trimming at V came to 0 bases and at J to 4 bases, leaving 10 bases not matched to a gene. Germline CDR1 is LGHNA and CDR2 is YSLEER. DNA of the CDR3: TGCGCCAGCAGCCAAGATACCACCGGGACAGGGAGGTACGAGCAGTACTTC. As protein: CASSQDTTGTGRYEQYF.

The chain carries TRBV14 and TRBJ2-2; unclear D gene. Germline V lookup: CDR1 SGHDN, CDR2 FVKESK. Trimming took off 1 base at V and 7 bases at J, with 7 bases between the two ends. This CDR3 contains 13 residues. CDR3 protein: CASSQVGRGELFF. The CDR3, as DNA: TGTGCCAGCAGCCAAGTTGGGCGCGGGGAGCTGTTTTTT.

The chain is built from TRBV19 and TRBJ1-5, with 7 bases matching TRBD1. The J segment lost 1 base and the V segment lost 5 bases, leaving 11 bases of the junction unmatched. CDR1 and CDR2 (germline): LNHDA, SQIVND (reference sequence). The CDR3 is 17 residues long. The chain's CDR3 is CASSPTLTGVSNQPQHF. CDR3 sequence (DNA): TGTGCCAGTAGTCCAACCCTAACAGGGGTAAGCAATCAGCCCCAGCATTTT.

J is TRBJ1-1 and V is TRBV5-3; a possible D gene is TRBD1 (6 bases). TRBV5-3 falls under the ORF class, with uncertain function. This CDR3 has 12 residues. Trimming pared 5 bases from V and 11 bases from J, leaving 16 bases between. The CDR3 protein is CARRPEDQGAFF. CDR3 in DNA: TGTGCCAGAAGGCCGGAAGACCAGGGGGCTTTCTTT.

This sequence joins TRBV27 and TRBJ1-1, with D perhaps TRBD1 (6 bases). This CDR3 comprises 16 residues. Germline V CDR1 and CDR2: MNHEY, SMNVEV (reference sequence). V dropped 5 bases and J dropped 2 bases, with 18 bases sitting between them. CDR3 sequence: CASSPLRQVLNTEAFF. For the CDR3, the DNA is TGTGCCAGCAGTCCCCTCCGACAGGTCCTCAACACTGAAGCTTTCTTT.

The chain recombines TRBV18 with TRBJ2-7; 12 bases agree with TRBD1. Per germline, CDR1 KGHSH and CDR2 LQKENI. This CDR3 spans 16 amino acids. The V segment lost 4 bases and the J segment 1 base; nucleotides outside the gene matches: 5. Written as DNA, the CDR3 is TGTGCCAGCTCACTGGGGACAGGGGGCCCTTCCTACGAGCAGTACTTC. Translation: CASSLGTGGPSYEQYF.

The CDR3 region is CASSRRDRPTITEAFF. CDR3 DNA sequence: TGTGCCAGCAGCCGCCGGGACAGGCCCACCATCACTGAAGCTTTCTTT. The rearrangement links TRBV6-2 or TRBV6-3 to TRBJ1-1, with 8 nucleotides matching TRBD1. The CDR3 spans 16 residues. J lost 4 bases, V lost 6 bases, and 13 bases had no gene match. CDR1 is MNHEY and CDR2 is SVGEGT in the germline V gene.

V is TRBV15 and J is TRBJ2-1, with a tentative D call TRBD2 (6 bases). Germline CDR1 and CDR2: LNHNV and YYDKDF (reference sequence). The CDR3 sequence is 17 residues long. The ends were cut back, 0 bases at V and 7 bases at J, with 19 bases in the middle. The CDR3 loop is CATSRDLRGGGWNEQFF. CDR3 coding DNA: TGTGCCACCAGCAGAGATTTGAGGGGAGGTGGGTGGAATGAGCAGTTCTTC.

This clone was detected once. The CDR3 nucleotides read TGCGCCAGCAGCTCAGGGACAGCTCAAGAGACCCAGTACTTC. This encodes CASSSGTAQETQYF. V is TRBV5-1 and J is TRBJ2-5, with 7 bases fitting TRBD1. Germline loops: CDR1 SGHRS, CDR2 YFSETQ. The CDR3 is 14 amino acids. V shed 3 bases and J 2 bases; nucleotides not matched to a gene: 4.

The chain couples TRBV28 to TRBJ1-1; D is unclear. Germline CDR1 reads MDHEN; CDR2 reads SYDVKM. V dropped 7 bases and J dropped 7 bases, with 10 bases sitting between them. The CDR3 is 11 amino acids. CDR3 residues: CASTTGVEAFF. As DNA, the CDR3 is TGTGCCAGCACAACCGGGGTTGAAGCTTTCTTT.

This clone was observed a few times. The chain joins TRBV6-2 or TRBV6-3 to TRBJ1-1; possibly TRBD1 for D (6 bases). The CDR3 extends over 16 amino acids. Trimming removed 1 base at V and 3 bases at J, with 15 bases between. Looked up from germline, CDR1 is MNHEY and CDR2 is SVGEGT. CDR3 bases: TGTGCCAGCAGTTACTACCCAGGGGCCCCGGACACTGAAGCTTTCTTT. Translating it yields CASSYYPGAPDTEAFF.

For the CDR3, the DNA is TGCGCCAGCAGCCAAGCGTTGGGACACCCTAATGAAAAACTGTTTTTT. Translation: CASSQALGHPNEKLFF. The V call is TRBV4-1, the J call TRBJ1-4, with D possibly TRBD1 on 6 matching bases. Trimming cost V 1 base and J 3 bases, with 12 bases left between them. Germline lookup yields CDR1 MGHRA and CDR2 YSYEKL. The CDR3 is made up of 16 amino acids.

This rearrangement joins TRBV3-1 (or the pseudogene TRBV3-2) to TRBJ1-2; no clear D gene. Germline CDR1 and CDR2: LGHDT and YNNKEL (reference sequence). The CDR3 loop spans 12 amino acids. V lost 0 bases, J lost 8 bases, and 7 bases lay in between. For the CDR3, the DNA is TGTGCCAGCAGCCAAGATGAGAGAGGCTACACCTTC. It is translated as CASSQDERGYTF.

The rearrangement uses TRBV5-6 and TRBJ2-7, with 7 positions matching TRBD1. Germline V gene sequence: CDR1 SGHDT, CDR2 YYEEEE. This CDR3 comprises 14 residues. The J segment lost 5 bases and the V segment lost 4 bases, leaving 9 bases of the junction unmatched. CDR3 loop: CASSTGTVRDEQYF. The CDR3 DNA follows: TGTGCCAGCAGCACAGGGACAGTTAGGGACGAGCAGTACTTC.

The chain is built from TRBV6-2 or TRBV6-3 and TRBJ2-7; TRBD2 might be the D (7 bases). The germline gives CDR1 MNHEY, CDR2 SVGEGT. The CDR3 extends over 16 amino acids. V gave up 3 bases and J gave up 0 bases, with 15 bases separating them. The CDR3 nucleotides are TGTGCCAGCAGTTATTCTGCCCGGGGGGCCTCCTACGAGCAGTACTTC. This encodes CASSYSARGASYEQYF.

The chain employs TRBV11-2 and TRBJ2-1; TRBD2 matches at 11 bases. V lost 0 bases and J lost 9; bases outside the gene matches: 4. Germline CDR1 is SGHAT and CDR2 is FQNNGV. This CDR3 comprises 15 residues. CDR3 bases: TGTGCCAGCAGCTTAGAGGTCGGACTAGCGGGTGAGCAGTTCTTC. This gives the protein CASSLEVGLAGEQFF.

This chain uses TRBV2 with TRBJ2-6; weak D call: TRBD1 (6 bases). V gave up 2 bases and J gave up 4 bases, with 12 bases separating them. The CDR3 runs 16 residues. The germline CDR1 and CDR2 sequences are SNHLY and FYNNEI. CDR3 sequence reads: CASSEWGPAGANVLTF. CDR3 bases: TGTGCCAGCAGTGAATGGGGGCCAGCGGGGGCCAACGTCCTGACTTTC.

V usage is TRBV28 and J usage is TRBJ1-5; D might be TRBD1 (5 bases). The germline CDR1 and CDR2 sequences are MDHEN and SYDVKM. The CDR3 runs to 15 residues. V was pared by 2 bases and J by 7 bases, with 15 bases between. The CDR3: CASSLGEGWIQPQHF. The CDR3 DNA reads as TGTGCCAGCAGTTTAGGGGAGGGGTGGATACAGCCCCAGCATTTT. Using reference TRBV28 and TRBJ1-5 for the parts outside the CDR3, the full variable domain is DVKVTQSSRYLVKRTGEKVFLECVQDMDHENMFWYRQDPGLGLRLIYFSYDVKMKEKGDIPEGYSVSREKKERFSLILESASTNQTSMYLCASSLGEGWIQPQHFGDGTRLSIL.

The chain joins TRBV6-5 to TRBJ1-2, with TRBD1 identical over 7 bases. There are 15 residues in the CDR3. The germline CDR1 and CDR2 sequences are MNHEY and SVGAGI. V trimming: 4 bases; J trimming: 6 bases; junction bases outside the gene matches: 11. CDR3 loop: CASSFTDGTAHGYTF. For the CDR3, the DNA is TGTGCCAGCAGTTTCACAGACGGGACAGCTCATGGCTACACCTTC.

This chain links TRBV19 with TRBJ1-2, with 7 bases matching TRBD1. The V gene end was trimmed by 0 bases and the J gene end by 6 bases; junction bases not matched to a gene: 7. CDR1 LNHDA and CDR2 SQIVND come from the germline V gene (reference sequence). CDR3 length: 15 residues. CDR3 bases: TGTGCCAGTAGTATAGAAATGGTACAGGGGAATGGCTACACCTTC. Its translation is CASSIEMVQGNGYTF.

The rearrangement joins TRBV3-1 (or the pseudogene TRBV3-2) to TRBJ1-4, with D possibly TRBD1 on 6 matching bases. Per germline, CDR1 LGHDT and CDR2 YNNKEL (reference sequence). Trimming removed 2 bases from V and 4 bases from J, with 11 bases in between. The CDR3 sequence is 15 residues long. The CDR3: CASSQRQAINEKLFF. In nucleotides, the CDR3 is TGTGCCAGCAGCCAAAGACAGGCCATTAATGAAAAACTGTTTTTT.

This chain connects TRBV18 to TRBJ2-7; TRBD1 might be the D (5 bases). Germline assignment: CDR1 KGHSH and CDR2 LQKENI. The CDR3 contains 15 residues. The V end was cut by 1 base, the J end by 3 bases, with 13 bases between. This CDR3 reads CASSPQEGVGYEQYF. DNA of the CDR3: TGTGCCAGCTCACCACAGGAAGGGGTGGGCTACGAGCAGTACTTC.

The chain joins TRBV6-5 to TRBJ1-2; 9 bases fit TRBD1. The germline V gene encodes CDR1 MNHEY and CDR2 SVGAGI. CDR3 length equals 15 residues. J lost 4 bases, V lost 4 bases, and 7 bases had no gene match. The DNA of the CDR3 is TGTGCCAGCAGTTGGGACAGGGAGGAAATCTATGGCTACACCTTC. It codes for CASSWDREEIYGYTF.

This rearrangement joins TRBV7-2 to TRBJ1-3; D possibly corresponds to TRBD1 (6 bases). The CDR3 has 16 amino acids. Germline V gene lookup returns CDR1 SGHTA and CDR2 FQGNSA. V lost 1 base, J lost 1 base, and 11 bases lay in between. The CDR3 DNA reads as TGTGCCAGCAGCTTAGGAACAGGGCTTTCTGGAAACACCATATATTTT. Translating it yields CASSLGTGLSGNTIYF.

This clone has just one count. J is TRBJ1-1 and V is TRBV18; D call uncertain. The CDR3 consists of 14 residues. Germline V lookup: CDR1 KGHSH, CDR2 LQKENI. V gave up 2 bases and J gave up 2 bases, with 9 bases separating them. In DNA form, the CDR3 reads TGTGCCAGCTCACCAACTGAGGGTAACACTGAAGCTTTCTTT. It encodes CASSPTEGNTEAFF.

This clone was observed a handful of times. The chain couples TRBV18 to TRBJ2-1; D is perhaps TRBD1 (7 bases). Germline lookup yields CDR1 KGHSH and CDR2 LQKENI. This CDR3 has 17 amino acids. The ends were cut back, 7 bases at V and 0 bases at J, with 19 bases in the middle. CDR3 sequence: CASLRDRSEVSYNEQFF. In nucleotides, the CDR3 is TGTGCCAGCTTGCGGGACAGAAGCGAGGTCTCCTACAATGAGCAGTTCTTC.

Here the CDR3 DNA reads TGTGCCAGCAGCCGGGACAGGGTTAGGCCTAATGAAAAACTGTTTTTT. It specifies CASSRDRVRPNEKLFF. V gene TRBV11-2 combines with J gene TRBJ1-4, with 9 nucleotides matching TRBD1. V was clipped by 5 bases and J by 3 bases; unmatched bases: 7. The CDR3 has 16 residues. CDR1 SGHAT and CDR2 FQNNGV come from the germline V gene.